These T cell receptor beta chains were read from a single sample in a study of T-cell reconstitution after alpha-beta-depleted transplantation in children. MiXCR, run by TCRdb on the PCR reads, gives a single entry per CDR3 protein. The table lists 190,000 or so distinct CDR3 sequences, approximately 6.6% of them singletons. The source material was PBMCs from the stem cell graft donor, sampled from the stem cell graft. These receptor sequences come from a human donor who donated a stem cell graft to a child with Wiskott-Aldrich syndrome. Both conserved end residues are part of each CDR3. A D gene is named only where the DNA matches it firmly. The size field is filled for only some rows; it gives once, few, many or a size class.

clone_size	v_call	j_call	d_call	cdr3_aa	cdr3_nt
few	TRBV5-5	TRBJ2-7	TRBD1	CASSSPGTGYEQYF	TGTGCCAGCAGCTCCCCAGGGACAGGCTACGAGCAGTACTTC
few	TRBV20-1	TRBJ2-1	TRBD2	CCARDRPASGRGNEQFF	TGCTGTGCTAGAGATCGCCCGGCTAGCGGGAGGGGCAATGAGCAGTTCTTC
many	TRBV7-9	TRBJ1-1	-	CASSFEGHPIQAFF	TGTGCCAGCAGCTTTGAGGGACACCCTATACAAGCTTTCTTT
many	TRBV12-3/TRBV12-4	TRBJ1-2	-	CASSFGTGYTF	TGTGCCAGCAGTTTTGGAACTGGCTACACCTTC
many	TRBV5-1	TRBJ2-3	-	CASTIADTQYF	TGCGCCAGCACCATCGCAGATACGCAGTATTTT
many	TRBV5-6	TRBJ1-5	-	CASSVENQPQHF	TGTGCCAGCAGCGTGGAAAATCAGCCCCAGCATTTT
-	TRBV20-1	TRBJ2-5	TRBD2	CSAMSSGTSGTRQETQYF	TGCAGTGCTATGAGTTCCGGGACTAGCGGGACACGCCAAGAGACCCAGTACTTC
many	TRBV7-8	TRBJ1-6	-	CASSLQGPLAPLHF	TGTGCCAGCAGCTTACAGGGTCCCCTGGCACCCCTCCACTTT
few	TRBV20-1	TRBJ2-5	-	CSATLHPRPPGETQYF	TGCAGTGCTACCCTGCACCCTCGACCTCCCGGGGAGACCCAGTACTTC
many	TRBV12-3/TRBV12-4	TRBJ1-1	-	CASSPGWGRSTEAFF	TGTGCCAGCAGTCCGGGATGGGGTAGGAGCACTGAAGCTTTCTTT
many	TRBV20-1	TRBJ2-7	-	CSARDQSSPLEQYF	TGCAGTGCTAGAGATCAAAGCTCCCCCCTCGAGCAGTACTTC
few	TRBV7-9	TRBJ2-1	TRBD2	CASMLAGVSGHEQFF	TGTGCCAGCATGTTAGCGGGAGTCAGTGGCCATGAGCAGTTCTTC
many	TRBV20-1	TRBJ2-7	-	CSAGVQSGPLSEQYF	TGCAGTGCTGGGGTCCAATCGGGTCCCCTGAGCGAGCAGTACTTC
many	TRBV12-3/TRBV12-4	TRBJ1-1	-	CASTLGGREAFF	TGTGCCAGCACCTTAGGAGGCAGAGAAGCTTTCTTT
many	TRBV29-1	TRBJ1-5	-	CSVGGTNQPQHF	TGCAGCGTTGGCGGTACCAATCAGCCCCAGCATTTT
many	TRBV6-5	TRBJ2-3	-	CASSYSTAGTDTQYF	TGTGCCAGCAGTTACTCTACAGCCGGAACAGATACGCAGTATTTT
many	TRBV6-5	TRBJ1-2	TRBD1	CASIPGGEHGYGYTF	TGTGCCAGCATCCCAGGGGGGGAACACGGCTATGGCTACACCTTC
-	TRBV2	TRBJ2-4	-	CASIEGARPYF	TGTGCCAGCATCGAAGGGGCCCGTCCGTACTTC
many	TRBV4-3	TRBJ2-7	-	CASSQDQIVGRSYEQYF	TGCGCCAGCAGCCAAGATCAAATCGTGGGGCGCTCCTACGAGCAGTACTTC
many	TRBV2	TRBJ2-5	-	CASTLKETQYF	TGTGCCAGCACCCTAAAAGAGACCCAGTACTTC
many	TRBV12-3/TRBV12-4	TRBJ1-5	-	CASSHAGSSNQPQHF	TGTGCCAGCAGTCACGCAGGGAGTAGCAATCAGCCCCAGCATTTT
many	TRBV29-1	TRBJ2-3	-	CSVDLRYF	TGCAGCGTTGATCTCCGGTATTTT
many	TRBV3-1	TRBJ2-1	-	CASSPTGYNEQFF	TGTGCCAGCAGCCCTACAGGGTACAATGAGCAGTTCTTC
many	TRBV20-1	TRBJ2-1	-	CSGPPTDSYNEQFF	TGCAGTGGCCCCCCAACGGACTCCTACAATGAGCAGTTCTTC
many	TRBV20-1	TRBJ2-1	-	CSARPLPTREKNEQFF	TGCAGTGCTAGACCTTTGCCTACTAGGGAGAAGAATGAGCAGTTCTTC
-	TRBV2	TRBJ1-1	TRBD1	CASRDRVNTEAFF	TGTGCCAGCAGGGACAGGGTCAACACTGAAGCTTTCTTT
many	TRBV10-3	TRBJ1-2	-	CAISESPGQGGHGYTF	TGTGCCATCAGTGAGTCGCCAGGGCAGGGAGGACATGGCTACACCTTC
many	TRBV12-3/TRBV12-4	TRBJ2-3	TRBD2	CASSLSWEGTDTQYF	TGTGCCAGCAGTTTAAGTTGGGAGGGGACAGATACGCAGTATTTT
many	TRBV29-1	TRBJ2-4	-	CSVEEVWALEGIQYF	TGCAGCGTTGAAGAGGTATGGGCACTTGAAGGCATTCAGTACTTC
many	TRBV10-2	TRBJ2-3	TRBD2	CASSGTSGNPDTQYF	TGCGCCAGCAGCGGGACTAGCGGGAATCCAGATACGCAGTATTTT
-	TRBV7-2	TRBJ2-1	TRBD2	CASSFTSGSYEQFF	TGTGCCAGCAGCTTTACTAGCGGGAGCTATGAGCAGTTCTTC
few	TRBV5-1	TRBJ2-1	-	CASSSSGSYNEQFF	TGCGCCAGCAGCTCCTCGGGGTCCTACAATGAGCAGTTCTTC
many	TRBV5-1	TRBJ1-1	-	CASSGVVPGTEAFF	TGCGCCAGCAGCGGGGTGGTGCCAGGCACTGAAGCTTTCTTT
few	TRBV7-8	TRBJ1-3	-	CASSPVGPTSGNTIYF	TGTGCCAGCAGCCCCGTCGGACCGACCTCTGGAAACACCATATATTTT
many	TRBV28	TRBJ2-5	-	CASCRGGQETQYF	TGTGCCAGCTGTAGGGGGGGCCAAGAGACCCAGTACTTC
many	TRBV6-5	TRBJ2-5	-	CASRSGSLVRQETQYF	TGTGCCAGCAGGTCTGGGAGTTTAGTTCGCCAAGAGACCCAGTACTTC
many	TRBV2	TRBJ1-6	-	CASNERGTPLHF	TGTGCCAGCAATGAGAGGGGGACCCCCCTCCACTTT
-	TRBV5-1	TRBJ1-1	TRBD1	CASSFGTVDNTEAFF	TGCGCCAGCAGCTTTGGGACAGTAGATAACACTGAAGCTTTCTTT
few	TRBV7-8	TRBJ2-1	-	CASSLIIVDYNEQFF	TGTGCCAGCAGCTTAATTATCGTCGATTACAATGAGCAGTTCTTC
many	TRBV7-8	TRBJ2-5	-	CASSPPVVQTQYF	TGTGCCAGCAGCCCTCCCGTGGTTCAGACCCAGTACTTC
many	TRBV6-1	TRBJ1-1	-	CASSDNTEAFF	TGTGCCAGCAGTGATAACACTGAAGCTTTCTTT
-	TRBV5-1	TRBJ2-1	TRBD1	CASTSQGQGSNEQFF	TGCGCCAGCACCAGTCAGGGACAGGGGTCAAATGAGCAGTTCTTC
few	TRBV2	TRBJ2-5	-	CASSRGRDGQETQYF	TGTGCCAGCAGTCGAGGCCGGGACGGACAAGAGACCCAGTACTTC
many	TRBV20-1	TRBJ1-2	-	CSAGAGRGNYGYTF	TGCAGTGCTGGAGCTGGACGGGGGAACTATGGCTACACCTTC
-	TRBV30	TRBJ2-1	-	CAWRKSGPFGGEQFF	TGTGCCTGGAGGAAGTCCGGGCCCTTTGGGGGTGAGCAGTTCTTC
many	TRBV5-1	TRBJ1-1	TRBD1	CASSLQGADWSEAFF	TGCGCCAGCAGCTTACAGGGGGCTGATTGGTCTGAAGCTTTCTTT
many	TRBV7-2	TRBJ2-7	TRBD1	CASSLSGQSYEQYF	TGTGCCAGCAGCTTGTCGGGACAGAGCTACGAGCAGTACTTC
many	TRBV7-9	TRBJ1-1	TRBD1	CASSPRTGWGTEAFF	TGTGCCAGCAGCCCAAGGACAGGGTGGGGCACTGAAGCTTTCTTT
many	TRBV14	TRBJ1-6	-	CASSQEAGNSYNSPLHF	TGTGCCAGCAGCCAAGAAGCAGGGAACTCCTATAATTCACCCCTCCACTTT
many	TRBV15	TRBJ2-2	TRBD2	CATSTSLAGELYYTGELFF	TGTGCCACCAGCACATCACTAGCGGGGGAGCTATATTACACCGGGGAGCTGTTTTTT
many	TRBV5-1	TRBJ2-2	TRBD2	CASSLTSGTTGELFF	TGCGCCAGCAGCTTGACTAGCGGGACCACCGGGGAGCTGTTTTTT
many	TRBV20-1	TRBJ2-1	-	CSAPREADYNEQFF	TGCAGTGCCCCTCGTGAGGCCGACTACAATGAGCAGTTCTTC
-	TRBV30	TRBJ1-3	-	CAWSHGTSGNTIYF	TGTGCCTGGAGTCATGGGACTTCTGGAAACACCATATATTTT
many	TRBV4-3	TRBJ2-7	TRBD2	CASSQVEAGVSYEQYF	TGCGCCAGCAGCCAAGTCGAAGCGGGAGTGTCCTACGAGCAGTACTTC
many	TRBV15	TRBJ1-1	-	CATSRDFGEEAFF	TGTGCCACCAGCAGAGATTTCGGGGAGGAGGCTTTCTTT
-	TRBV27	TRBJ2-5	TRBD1	CASSLGGQGIRETQYF	TGTGCCAGCAGTTTGGGGGGACAGGGCATTCGGGAGACCCAGTACTTC
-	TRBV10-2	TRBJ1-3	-	CASSAGLSGNTIYF	TGCGCCAGCAGCGCGGGGCTCTCTGGAAACACCATATATTTT
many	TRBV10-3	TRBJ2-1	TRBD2	CAISETSGRGDEQFF	TGTGCCATCAGTGAGACTAGCGGGAGAGGCGATGAGCAGTTCTTC
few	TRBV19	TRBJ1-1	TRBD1	CASSRTGGTTEAFF	TGTGCCAGTAGCCGAACAGGGGGAACCACTGAAGCTTTCTTT